In this sample, the clone carrying this T cell receptor (beta chain) turned up a few times. This entry is derived from a study of early T cells in non-severe SARS-CoV-2 infection. As for the study in general: Sequencing input comprised bulk RNA from unsorted whole blood; chain pairing was not available.

TCRdb fed the 5' RACE reads into MiXCR, producing one record per CDR3 protein. The sample shows about 110,000 distinct CDR3 sequences, around 10% of them seen only once. This TCR derives from an adult who was a healthcare worker with PCR-confirmed SARS-CoV-2 infection or an uninfected control (not recorded which). Material: whole blood.

The CDR3 nucleotides read TGTGCCAGCAGCCGCCGTGAAGGCTACGAGCAGTACTTC. This sequence encodes CASSRREGYEQYF. The chain has TRBV12-3 or TRBV12-4 and TRBJ2-7; D call uncertain. The CDR3 covers 13 residues. Trimming took off 6 bases at V and 3 bases at J, with 12 bases between the two ends.